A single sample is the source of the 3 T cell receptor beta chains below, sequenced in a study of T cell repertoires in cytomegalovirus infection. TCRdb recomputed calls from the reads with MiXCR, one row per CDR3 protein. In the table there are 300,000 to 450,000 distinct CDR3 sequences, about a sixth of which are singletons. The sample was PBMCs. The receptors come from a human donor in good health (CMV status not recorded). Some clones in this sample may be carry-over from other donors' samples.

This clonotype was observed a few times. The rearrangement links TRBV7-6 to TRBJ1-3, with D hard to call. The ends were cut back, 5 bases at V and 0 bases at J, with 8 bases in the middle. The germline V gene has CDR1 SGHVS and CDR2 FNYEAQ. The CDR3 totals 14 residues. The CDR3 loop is CASSLTSSGNTIYF. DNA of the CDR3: TGTGCCAGCAGCCTCACCTCCTCTGGAAACACCATATATTTT.

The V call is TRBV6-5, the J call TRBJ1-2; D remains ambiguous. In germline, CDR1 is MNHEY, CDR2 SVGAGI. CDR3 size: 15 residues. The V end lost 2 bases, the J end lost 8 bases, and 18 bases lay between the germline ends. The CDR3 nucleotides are TGTGCCAGCAGTTACCCCATGACCTCCCGCGGGGGCTACACCTTC. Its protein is CASSYPMTSRGGYTF.

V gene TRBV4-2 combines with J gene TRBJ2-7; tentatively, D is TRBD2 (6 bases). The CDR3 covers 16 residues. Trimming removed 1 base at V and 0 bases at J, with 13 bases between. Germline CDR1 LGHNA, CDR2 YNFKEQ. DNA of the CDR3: TGTGCCAGCAGCCAAGGATCGGCGGGAAGCTCCTACGAGCAGTACTTC. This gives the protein CASSQGSAGSSYEQYF.